This T cell receptor (beta chain) was retrieved from a study of beta chain features in type 1 diabetes. Study-level findings and limits: All four CD4+ subsets of Type 1 diabetes patients contained TCRB CDR3s that were moderately but significantly shorter.

This clone showed up just a few times. Its antigen is undetermined. Other DNA sequences in this sample translate to the same CDR3. Every isolated RNA sample was fully reverse transcribed, so sequencing captured expressed TCRB transcripts. Sequencing was performed with immunoSEQ multiplex PCR; in TCRdb, only in-frame clones are kept and a portion is missing. The sample includes 250,000 to 350,000 clones, 14% of them seen just once. This sequence was found in a man aged 30-40 years with type 1 diabetes. The sequenced sample consisted of naive CD4+ T cells from blood.

CDR3 sequence reads: CAWTGGQETQYF. CDR3 in DNA: TGTGCCTGGACCGGGGGCCAAGAGACCCAGTACTTC. The V gene is TRBV30, the J gene TRBJ2-5, with a weak D call TRBD2 (6 bases). Germline CDR1 and CDR2: GTSNPN and SVGIG (reference sequence). The CDR3 runs 12 residues. Between the trimmed V and J ends, which lost 4 bases and 1 base, there was a span of 7 bases.